Shown below are 9 T cell receptor beta chains from a single sample sequenced in a study of OX40 agonist ivuxolimab in advanced cancers. Receptor libraries were prepared by the immunoSEQ multiplex PCR assay. Sourced from immuneACCESS, this table was stored by TCRdb with only in-frame sequences that have V and J called. A share of the clones is absent; for the studies checked, an unresolved V gene accounts for under half, and the remainder has no known explanation. In this sample the table shows 65,000 to 95,000 clones, over 75% of which occur a single time. The ten most abundant clones make up around 3.8% of the sample. The sequenced sample was CD4+ or CD8+ T cells sorted from blood, obtained in a trial of the OX40 agonist ivuxolimab. These receptors all come from an adult with an advanced solid tumor such as melanoma, head and neck, liver or kidney cancer.

The chain uses TRBV7-3 and TRBJ2-3, with D possibly TRBD2 on 6 matching bases. CDR3 size: 15 residues. The V end lost 5 bases, the J end lost 5 bases, and 17 bases lay between the germline ends. Germline V lookup: CDR1 SGHTA, CDR2 FQGTGA. The CDR3 sequence: CASSPVGGIGDTQYF. The CDR3 DNA reads TGTGCCAGCAGCCCTGTAGGCGGGATAGGAGATACGCAGTATTTT. Full variable domain (rest looked up from reference TRBV7-3 and TRBJ2-3): GAGVSQTPSNKVTEKGKYVELRCDPISGHTALYWYRQSLGQGPEFLIYFQGTGAADDSGLPNDRFFAVRPEGSVSTLKIQRTERGDSAVYLCASSPVGGIGDTQYFGPGTRLTVL.

This rearrangement joins TRBV5-4 to TRBJ2-3; a possible D gene is TRBD2 (6 bases). There are 14 residues in the CDR3. The germline V gene has CDR1 SGHNT and CDR2 YYREEE (reference sequence). V lost 4 bases to trimming and J lost 7 bases, with 16 bases between them. The CDR3 DNA follows: TGTGCCAGCAGCGAGGAGGGCCCCTCGAATACGCAGTATTTT. It translates to CASSEEGPSNTQYF.

This clone was seen more than once but under ten times. CDR3 residues: CASPDRRGNTIYF. The CDR3 DNA reads as TGTGCCAGCCCGGACAGAAGGGGAAACACCATATATTTT. The chain carries TRBV28 and TRBJ1-3; D possibly corresponds to TRBD1 (6 bases). Germline-derived CDR1 and CDR2 are MDHEN and SYDVKM. The CDR3 covers 13 residues. V was cut by 8 bases and J by 4 bases, with 12 bases left in between.

This clone occurred a few times. Additional DNA sequences in this sample encode the identical CDR3. This chain uses TRBV2 with TRBJ2-7; possibly TRBD1 or TRBD2 for D (5 bases each). Trimming took 11 bases from V and 2 from J, leaving 22 bases between them. The length of the CDR3 is 15 residues. Germline V lookup: CDR1 SNHLY, CDR2 FYNNEI. CDR3 in amino acids: CAGRDVVLEPYEQYF. The CDR3, as DNA: TGTGCCGGCCGGGACGTGGTTTTGGAACCCTACGAGCAGTACTTC.

DNA of the CDR3: TGTGCCAGCTCTTCGGGACAGGGACCGGGATGGGTCTGGGAGCAGTACTTC. Its protein product is CASSSGQGPGWVWEQYF. The chain employs TRBV18 and TRBJ2-7; 9 bases are shared with TRBD1. This CDR3 is built from 17 residues. Trimming at V came to 6 bases and at J to 7 bases, leaving 19 bases not matched to a gene. The germline V gene has CDR1 KGHSH and CDR2 LQKENI. The whole variable domain, remainder taken from reference TRBV18 and TRBJ2-7, is NAGVMQNPRHLVRRRGQEARLRCSPMKGHSHVYWYRQLPEEGLKFMVYLQKENIIDESGMPKERFSAEFPKEGPSILRIQQVVRGDSAAYFCASSSGQGPGWVWEQYFGPGTRLTVT.

This clone turned up a few times. The CDR3 protein is CASSAQGTLREQFF. The DNA of the CDR3 is TGTGCCAGCAGCGCGCAAGGGACTCTCCGAGAGCAGTTCTTC. J is TRBJ2-1 and V is TRBV9; D may be TRBD2 (6 bases). Germline values: CDR1 SGDLS, CDR2 YYNGEE. V was shortened by 3 bases and J by 10 bases, with 17 bases between the two germline ends. The CDR3 extends over 14 amino acids.

This chain connects TRBV21-1 to TRBJ1-6. TRBV21-1 is a listed pseudogene. The CDR3 has 16 residues. Here the CDR3 reads CASPPILTGNNSPLHF. CDR3 nucleotide sequence: TGTGCCAGCCCCCCTATTTTGACGGGAAATAATTCACCCCTCCACTTT.

The chain has TRBV4-3 and TRBJ2-5, with 8 bases identical to TRBD2. TRBJ2-7 matches the DNA end more closely, so the J call is doubtful. This CDR3 spans 18 amino acids. Germline CDR1 and CDR2: LGHNA and YSLEER. CDR3 nucleotides: TGCGCCAGCAGCCAAGATGCGTCCCGGGAGGGCCTCACCTACGAGCAGTACTTC. It yields the protein CASSQDASREGLTYEQYF.

The CDR3 DNA is TGCAGCGTTGGAGGAGGGCCGAGCTCCTACGAGCAGTACTTC. Translating gives CSVGGGPSSYEQYF. The rearrangement joins TRBV29-1 to TRBJ2-7, with D possibly being TRBD2 (6 bases). The length of the CDR3 is 14 residues. Trimming took 4 bases from V and 0 from J, leaving 13 bases between them. Germline CDR1 SQVTM, CDR2 ANQGSEA.